This TCR beta chain was recorded in a study of CD8 T cells in Susac syndrome. RNA was extracted with the RNeasy kit, and a quantity of 0.5 to 1 ug was reverse transcribed using random hexamers. The immunoSEQ assay covered 54 Vbeta and 13 Jbeta segments for CDR3. A single record per CDR3 protein comes from TCRdb applying MiXCR to the immunoSEQ multiplex PCR reads. Among tens of thousands of distinct CDR3 sequences listed, more than 85% were seen once. The CDR3 is made up of 13 amino acids. Germline V gene sequence: CDR1 SGHVS, CDR2 FQNEAQ. V dropped 1 base and J dropped 2 bases, with 6 bases sitting between them. The authors sequenced TCR beta from blood CD8+ and CD4+ T cells. FACS was used to enrich TEMRA cells, whereas the CD8+ and CD4+ T cells were obtained by negative isolation.

The V and J genes are TRBV7-8 and TRBJ2-7; D call uncertain. Sequenced material: CD8+ T cells from PBMCs. This sequence originates from a human donor with multiple sclerosis. CDR3 in DNA: TGTGCCAGCAGCTTAGTGGGTACCTACGAGCAGTACTTC. The encoded protein is CASSLVGTYEQYF.